This entry lists 22 T cell receptor beta chains sequenced from one sample in a study of immune characterization of retroperitoneal liposarcoma. Each CDR3 protein is one row after TCRdb ran MiXCR on the PCR reads. The profile shows 10,000 or so distinct CDR3 sequences, approximately 30% of them singletons. Sequenced sample: tumor tissue. These receptors all stem from a male donor with retroperitoneal liposarcoma.

V is TRBV28 and J is TRBJ1-5, with 8 bases aligning to TRBD1. Trimming cost V 5 bases and J 3 bases; bases outside gene matches: 6. Germline CDR1 and CDR2: MDHEN and SYDVKM. The length of the CDR3 is 15 residues. CDR3 coding DNA: TGTGCCAGCAGTCGATTCAGGGGGCCCAATCAGCCCCAGCATTTT. Protein sequence: CASSRFRGPNQPQHF.

This clonotype has ten or more counts. V is TRBV11-3 and J is TRBJ1-1; D may be TRBD1 (5 bases). Deletions cut 0 bases from V and 2 bases from J, with 10 bases between. CDR3 length: 15 amino acids. Germline V gives CDR1 SGHNT, CDR2 YENEEA. For the CDR3, the DNA is TGTGCCAGCAGCTTAGAAAGCCAGGGAAACACTGAAGCTTTCTTT. It specifies CASSLESQGNTEAFF.

The genes are TRBV6-1 and TRBJ2-1; D is unclear. CDR1 is MNHNS, CDR2 SASEGT, per germline. Trimming shortened V by 4 bases and J by 0 bases, and 10 bases separated the two germline ends. CDR3 length: 15 amino acids. The CDR3 loop reads CASSASRSSYNEQFF. For the CDR3, the DNA is TGTGCCAGCAGTGCAAGCAGGAGCTCCTACAATGAGCAGTTCTTC.

This clonotype has a handful of counts. The chain links TRBV28 to TRBJ1-4; D is uncertain. CDR3 length: 14 residues. Trimming removed 6 bases from V and 6 bases from J, with 14 bases in between. CDR1 is MDHEN, CDR2 SYDVKM, per germline. The DNA of the CDR3 is TGTGCCAGCAGCCTGTCAGGCGAGCATGAAAAACTGTTTTTT. Amino acids: CASSLSGEHEKLFF.

Within the sample, this clonotype is medium-sized. The CDR3 reads CASSRDAQYNQPQHF. The DNA for the CDR3 is TGTGCCAGCAGCCGGGACGCACAGTACAATCAGCCCCAGCATTTT. The chain combines TRBV6-1 with TRBJ1-5; D is possibly TRBD1 (5 bases). Per the germline V gene, CDR1 is MNHNS and CDR2 is SASEGT. Trimming took off 6 bases at V and 3 bases at J, with 15 bases between the two ends. The CDR3 runs to 15 residues.

This clonotype appeared a few times. The chain joins TRBV7-6 to TRBJ2-1; the match to TRBD1 covers 7 bases. In germline, CDR1 is SGHVS, CDR2 FNYEAQ. V was clipped by 1 base and J by 10 bases; unmatched bases: 4. The CDR3 is made up of 13 amino acids. The CDR3 reads CASSLGQGMEQFF. The CDR3 DNA reads TGTGCCAGCAGCTTAGGACAGGGTATGGAGCAGTTCTTC.

There are a few counts of this clonotype. The DNA of the CDR3 is TGTGCCAGCAGTTTATCGGGGTATGAGACCCAGTTCTTC. Its protein product is CASSLSGYETQFF. The chain combines TRBV27 with TRBJ2-3, with D unclear. The DNA end is more similar to TRBJ2-1, so the J call may be wrong. The CDR3 totals 13 residues. Germline CDR1 MNHEY, CDR2 SMNVEV (reference sequence).

The V call is TRBV4-1, the J call TRBJ2-5, with D possibly being TRBD2 (5 bases). The DNA end favors TRBJ2-7, so the J call may be wrong. There are 16 residues in the CDR3. Germline V gene lookup returns CDR1 MGHRA and CDR2 YSYEKL. The chain's CDR3 is CASSQSRTFSSYEQYF. The DNA of the CDR3 is TGCGCCAGCAGCCAGAGCCGGACTTTTAGCTCCTACGAGCAGTACTTC.

Comments on this clonotype: It may be a read error: a sequence one base away is much more abundant. The chain carries TRBV12-3 or TRBV12-4 and TRBJ2-3; no clear D gene. Gene TRBJ2-1 matches the end of the DNA better, so the J call may be wrong. The CDR3 has 12 residues. The CDR3, as DNA: TGTACCAGCAGTTTGTACTCCGGCAAGCAGTTCTTC. This gives the protein CTSSLYSGKQFF.

The chain combines TRBV6-9 with TRBJ2-2, with TRBD1 matching over 8 bases. Trimming took 6 bases from V and 3 from J; bases not matched to a gene: 0. CDR1 MNHGY and CDR2 SVAAGI come from the germline V gene. This CDR3 region has 13 residues. The CDR3 DNA sequence: TGTGCCAGCAGACAGGGGGACACCGGGGAGCTGTTTTTT. Translated: CASRQGDTGELFF.

The chain has TRBV11-3 and TRBJ2-1; 7 bases are shared with TRBD1. This CDR3 contains 14 residues. Germline CDR1 reads SGHNT; CDR2 reads YENEEA. J lost 13 bases, V lost 5 bases, and 14 bases had no gene match. CDR3 region: CASSHPGQTRTQFF. CDR3 sequence (DNA): TGTGCCAGCAGCCATCCGGGACAGACGAGGACCCAGTTCTTC.

The rearrangement links TRBV6-1 to TRBJ1-2, with unresolved D. The CDR3 contains 17 residues. Per germline, CDR1 MNHNS and CDR2 SASEGT. Deletions cut 2 bases from V and 3 bases from J, with 19 bases between. Here the CDR3 reads CASSERYGSATYYGYTF. The CDR3 nucleotides read TGTGCCAGCAGTGAAAGGTACGGGTCAGCAACTTACTATGGCTACACCTTC.

The rearrangement links TRBV27 to TRBJ2-4; D is tentatively TRBD1 or TRBD2 (5 bases each). The CDR3 covers 13 residues. V was pared by 10 bases and J by 4 bases, with 14 bases between. CDR1 and CDR2 from the germline V gene are MNHEY and SMNVEV (reference sequence). The CDR3 nucleotides read TGTGCCACCTCATCAGGGAGTAAAAACATTCAGTACTTC. It specifies CATSSGSKNIQYF.

In this sample, this clonotype turned up a few times. The gene calls are TRBV12-3 or TRBV12-4 and TRBJ1-1, with D unclear. V was trimmed by 3 bases and J by 1 base, leaving 6 bases between them. This CDR3 is built from 13 residues. The CDR3 DNA sequence: TGTGCCAGCAGTTTGAAAGGGAACACTGAAGCTTTCTTT. This codes for CASSLKGNTEAFF.

This clonotype has ten or more counts. This chain uses TRBV7-2 with TRBJ2-1; 8 nucleotides line up with TRBD1. From germline, CDR1 is SGHTA and CDR2 FQGNSA. With V trimmed by 8 bases and J by 2 bases, 8 bases remained unmatched. This CDR3 comprises 15 residues. The CDR3 here is CASQIDRGAYNEQFF. CDR3 nucleotide sequence: TGTGCCAGCCAAATCGACAGGGGCGCCTACAATGAGCAGTTCTTC.

This sequence joins TRBV12-3 or TRBV12-4 and TRBJ2-1; a weak D match, TRBD2 (6 bases). V shed 10 bases and J shed 13 bases, with 17 bases lying between them. The CDR3 spans 11 residues. CDR3 region: CATTKEGTQFF. DNA for the CDR3: TGTGCCACTACCAAGGAGGGGACCCAGTTCTTC.

This clonotype came up a few times. The rearrangement uses TRBV12-3 or TRBV12-4 and TRBJ2-1, with 11 bases aligning to TRBD2. CDR3 length: 18 amino acids. Germline trimming cut 5 bases from V and 10 bases from J; bases unmatched to any gene: 19. CDR3 in amino acids: CASSETQKLAGVPYEQFF. The CDR3 region has the DNA TGTGCCAGCAGTGAGACACAAAAACTAGCGGGGGTCCCCTACGAGCAGTTCTTC.

Within the sample, this clonotype is medium-sized (0.01 to 0.1%). The rearrangement joins TRBV6-1 to TRBJ1-2, with D hard to call. This CDR3 region has 11 residues. Germline V gene lookup returns CDR1 MNHNS and CDR2 SASEGT. Trimming stripped 7 bases from V and 4 bases from J, with 7 bases between. CDR3 in amino acids: CASNPLYGYTF. The DNA of the CDR3 is TGTGCCAGCAACCCCCTCTATGGCTACACCTTC.

This chain uses TRBV6-6 with TRBJ1-2; 7 positions agree with TRBD1. Germline V gene lookup returns CDR1 MNHNY and CDR2 SVGAGI (reference sequence). Trimming at V came to 2 bases and at J to 3 bases, leaving 9 bases not matched to a gene. This CDR3 spans 16 amino acids. The CDR3 sequence is CASSYKATGRDYGYTF. CDR3 DNA: TGTGCCAGCAGTTACAAGGCGACAGGGAGGGACTATGGCTACACCTTC.

The genes are TRBV27 and TRBJ2-2, with 14 bases that match TRBD2. The CDR3 has 18 amino acids. Per the germline V gene, CDR1 is MNHEY and CDR2 is SMNVEV (reference sequence). V trimming: 3 bases; J trimming: 3 bases; junction bases outside the gene matches: 6. The CDR3 DNA reads as TGTGCCAGCAGTTTCCGACTAGCGGGGGGGCAGGACACCGGGGAGCTGTTTTTT. Protein product: CASSFRLAGGQDTGELFF.

V gene TRBV6-1 combines with J gene TRBJ2-5; D is unresolved. The CDR3 runs 13 residues. Trimming removed 4 bases at V and 3 bases at J, with 9 bases between. CDR1 and CDR2 from the germline V gene are MNHNS and SASEGT. The CDR3 region is CASSADAEETQYF. As DNA, the CDR3 is TGTGCCAGCAGTGCAGACGCCGAAGAGACCCAGTACTTC.

The V gene is TRBV19, the J gene TRBJ2-1, with 11 bases matching TRBD2. Germline trimming cut 1 base from V and 9 bases from J; bases unmatched to any gene: 5. Germline V gene sequence: CDR1 LNHDA, CDR2 SQIVND (reference sequence). CDR3 length equals 15 residues. CDR3: CASSIVAGGPSEQFF. The CDR3 DNA follows: TGTGCCAGTAGTATAGTAGCGGGAGGGCCCAGTGAGCAGTTCTTC.